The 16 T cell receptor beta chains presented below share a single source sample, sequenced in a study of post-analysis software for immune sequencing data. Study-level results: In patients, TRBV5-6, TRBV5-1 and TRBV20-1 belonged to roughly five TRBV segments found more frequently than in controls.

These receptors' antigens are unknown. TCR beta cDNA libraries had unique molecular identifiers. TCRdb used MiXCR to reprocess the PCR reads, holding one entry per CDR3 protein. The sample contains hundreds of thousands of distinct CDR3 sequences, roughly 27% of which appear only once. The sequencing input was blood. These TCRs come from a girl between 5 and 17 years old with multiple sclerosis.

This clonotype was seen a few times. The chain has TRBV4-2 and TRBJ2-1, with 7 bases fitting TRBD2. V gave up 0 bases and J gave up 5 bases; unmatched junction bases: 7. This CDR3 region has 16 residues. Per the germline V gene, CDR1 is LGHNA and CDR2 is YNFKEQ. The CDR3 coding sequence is TGTGCCAGCAGCCAAGACCTACCTAGCGGTCACAATGAGCAGTTCTTC. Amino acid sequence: CASSQDLPSGHNEQFF.

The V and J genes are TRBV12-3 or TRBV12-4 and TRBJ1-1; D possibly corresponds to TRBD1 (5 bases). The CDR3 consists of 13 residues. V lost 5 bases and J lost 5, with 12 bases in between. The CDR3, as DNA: TGTGCCAGCAGTCATTCCTGGGGGACTGAAGCTTTCTTT. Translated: CASSHSWGTEAFF.

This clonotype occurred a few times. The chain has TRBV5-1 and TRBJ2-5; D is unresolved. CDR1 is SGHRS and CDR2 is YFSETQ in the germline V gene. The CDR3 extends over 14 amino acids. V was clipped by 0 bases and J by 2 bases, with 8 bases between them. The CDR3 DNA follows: TGCGCCAGCAGCTTGGACGCACCACAAGAGACCCAGTACTTC. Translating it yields CASSLDAPQETQYF.

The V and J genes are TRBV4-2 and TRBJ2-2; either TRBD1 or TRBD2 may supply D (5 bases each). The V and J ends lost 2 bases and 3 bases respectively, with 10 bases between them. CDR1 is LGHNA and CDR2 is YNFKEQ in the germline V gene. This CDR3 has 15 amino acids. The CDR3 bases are TGTGCCAGCAGCCAACCCGGGGCCTACACCGGGGAGCTGTTTTTT. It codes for CASSQPGAYTGELFF.

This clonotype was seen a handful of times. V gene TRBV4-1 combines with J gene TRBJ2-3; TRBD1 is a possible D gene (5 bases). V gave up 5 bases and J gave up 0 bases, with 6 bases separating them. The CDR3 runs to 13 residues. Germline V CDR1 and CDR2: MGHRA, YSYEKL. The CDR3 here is CASSGASTDTQYF. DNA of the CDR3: TGCGCCAGCAGCGGGGCGAGCACAGATACGCAGTATTTT.

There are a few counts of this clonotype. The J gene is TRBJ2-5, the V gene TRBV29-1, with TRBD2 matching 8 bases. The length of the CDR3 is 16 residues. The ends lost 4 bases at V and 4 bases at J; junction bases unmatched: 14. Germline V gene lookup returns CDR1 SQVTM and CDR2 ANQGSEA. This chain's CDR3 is CSVVVQERGRGETQYF. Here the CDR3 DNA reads TGCAGCGTTGTAGTCCAGGAGCGGGGGCGTGGAGAGACCCAGTACTTC.

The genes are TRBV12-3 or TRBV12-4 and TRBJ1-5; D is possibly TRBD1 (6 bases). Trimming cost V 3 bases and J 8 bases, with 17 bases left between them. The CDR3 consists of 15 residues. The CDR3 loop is CASSFSGGLFEPQHF. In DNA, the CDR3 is TGTGCCAGCAGTTTCTCCGGGGGCCTTTTTGAGCCCCAGCATTTT.

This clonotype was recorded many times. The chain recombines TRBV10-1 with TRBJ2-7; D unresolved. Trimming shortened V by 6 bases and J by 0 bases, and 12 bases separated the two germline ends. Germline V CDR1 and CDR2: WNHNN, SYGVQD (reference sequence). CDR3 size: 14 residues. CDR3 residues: CASSETDASYEQYF. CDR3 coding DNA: TGCGCCAGCAGCGAAACGGACGCCTCCTACGAGCAGTACTTC.

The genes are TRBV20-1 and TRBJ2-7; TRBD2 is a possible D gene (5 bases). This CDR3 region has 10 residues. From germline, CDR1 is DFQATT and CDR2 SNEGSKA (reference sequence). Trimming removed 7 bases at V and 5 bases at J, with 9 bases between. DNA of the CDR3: TGCAGTGGGAGAGGGAACGAGCAGTACTTC. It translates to CSGRGNEQYF.

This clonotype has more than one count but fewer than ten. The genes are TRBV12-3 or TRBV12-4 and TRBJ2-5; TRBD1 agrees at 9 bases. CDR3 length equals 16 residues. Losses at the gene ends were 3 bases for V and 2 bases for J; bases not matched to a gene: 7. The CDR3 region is CASSFGTGWGQETQYF. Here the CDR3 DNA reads TGTGCCAGCAGTTTTGGGACAGGGTGGGGTCAAGAGACCCAGTACTTC.

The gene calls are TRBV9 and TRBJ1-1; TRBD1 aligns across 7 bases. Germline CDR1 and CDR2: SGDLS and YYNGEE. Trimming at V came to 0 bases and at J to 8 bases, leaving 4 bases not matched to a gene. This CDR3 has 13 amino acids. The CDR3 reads CASSVATTGEAFF. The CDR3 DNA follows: TGTGCCAGCAGCGTAGCTACGACAGGGGAAGCTTTCTTT.

CDR3 region: CASSLGASGEETQYF. The CDR3 DNA is TGTGCCAGCAGCTTAGGGGCTAGCGGGGAAGAGACCCAGTACTTC. The chain carries TRBV11-3 and TRBJ2-5; 9 bases are a match to TRBD2. There are 15 residues in the CDR3. With 1 base clipped from V and 3 bases from J, the junction kept 3 bases outside the gene matches. Per the germline V gene, CDR1 is SGHNT and CDR2 is YENEEA.

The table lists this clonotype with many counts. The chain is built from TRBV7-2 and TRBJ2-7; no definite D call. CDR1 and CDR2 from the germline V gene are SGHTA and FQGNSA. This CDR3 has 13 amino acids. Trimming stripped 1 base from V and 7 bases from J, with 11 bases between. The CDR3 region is CASSLGSTYEQYF. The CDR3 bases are TGTGCCAGCAGCTTAGGGTCCACATATGAGCAGTACTTC. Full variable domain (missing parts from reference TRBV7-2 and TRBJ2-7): GAGVSQSPSNKVTEKGKDVELRCDPISGHTALYWYRQSLGQGLEFLIYFQGNSAPDKSGLPSDRFSAERTGGSVSTLTIQRTQQEDSAVYLCASSLGSTYEQYFGPGTRLTVT.

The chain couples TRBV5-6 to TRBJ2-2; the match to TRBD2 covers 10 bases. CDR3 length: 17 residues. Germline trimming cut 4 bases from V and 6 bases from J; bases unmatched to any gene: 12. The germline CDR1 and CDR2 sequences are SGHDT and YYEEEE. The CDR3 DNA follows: TGTGCCAGCAGCAAAGACCTTAGGACTAGCGGACCCGGGGAGCTGTTTTTT. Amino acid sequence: CASSKDLRTSGPGELFF.

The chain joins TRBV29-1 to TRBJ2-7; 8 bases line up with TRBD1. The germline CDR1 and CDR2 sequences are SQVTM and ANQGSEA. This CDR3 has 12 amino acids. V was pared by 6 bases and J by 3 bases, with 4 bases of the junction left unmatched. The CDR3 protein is CSVSTGGYEQYF. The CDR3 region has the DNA TGCAGCGTGAGTACAGGGGGCTACGAGCAGTACTTC.

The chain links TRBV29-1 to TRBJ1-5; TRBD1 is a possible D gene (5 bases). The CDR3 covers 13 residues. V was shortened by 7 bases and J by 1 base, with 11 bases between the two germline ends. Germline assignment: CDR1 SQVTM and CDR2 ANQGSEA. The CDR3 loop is CSGGGDSNQPQHF. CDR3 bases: TGCAGCGGGGGGGGGGACAGCAATCAGCCCCAGCATTTT. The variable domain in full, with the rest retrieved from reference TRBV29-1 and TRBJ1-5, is SAVISQKPSRDICQRGTSLTIQCQVDSQVTMMFWYRQQPGQSLTLIATANQGSEATYESGFVIDKFPISRPNLTFSTLTVSNMSPEDSSIYLCSGGGDSNQPQHFGDGTRLSIL.